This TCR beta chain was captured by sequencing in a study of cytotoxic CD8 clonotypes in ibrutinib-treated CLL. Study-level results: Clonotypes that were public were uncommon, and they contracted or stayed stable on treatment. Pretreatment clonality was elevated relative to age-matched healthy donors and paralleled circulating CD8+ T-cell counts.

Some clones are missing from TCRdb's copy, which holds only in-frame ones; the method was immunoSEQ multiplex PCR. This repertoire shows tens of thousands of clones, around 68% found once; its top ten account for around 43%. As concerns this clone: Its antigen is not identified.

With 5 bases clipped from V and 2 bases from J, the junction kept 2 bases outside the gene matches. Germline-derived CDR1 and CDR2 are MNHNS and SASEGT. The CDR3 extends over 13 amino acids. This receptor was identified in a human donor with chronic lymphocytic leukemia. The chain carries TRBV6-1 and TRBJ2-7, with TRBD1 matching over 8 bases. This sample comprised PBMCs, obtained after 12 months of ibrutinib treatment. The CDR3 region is CASSLDRAYEQYF. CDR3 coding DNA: TGTGCCAGCAGTCTGGACAGGGCCTACGAGCAGTACTTC.